This TCR beta chain was captured in a study of blood T cells in healthy people across ages. Primers used in a second PCR of roughly 6 to 11 cycles were a sample-barcoded 5' primer and a J-beta primer mix. One entry per CDR3 protein, called by TCRdb with MiXCR from the 5' RACE reads. The table records 800,000 to 950,000 distinct CDR3 sequences, almost 30% of them present only once. To note about this clonotype: The antigen is not known.

This CDR3 contains 14 residues. Trimming stripped 5 bases from V and 2 bases from J, with 10 bases between. Per the germline V gene, CDR1 is MNHEY and CDR2 is SMNVEV (reference sequence). Notes on the study in general: Long-lived donors carried more naive CD4+ cells and greater diversity than aged donors. Diversity estimated from one million T cells was considered an underestimate.

The sample was also reused in another study, on T cells of mothers and their children. Per that study: Material was donated by three healthy Caucasian mothers and their six children. According to the study, all extracted RNA entered cDNA synthesis at roughly 1.5 ug per 15 ul.

The clonotype comes from a woman in her 40s in good health. The rearrangement joins TRBV27 to TRBJ1-5; D ambiguous. Sequenced material: blood. CDR3: CASSGSDRNQPQHF. For the CDR3, the DNA is TGTGCCAGCAGTGGAAGTGATCGCAATCAGCCCCAGCATTTT.